These 10 T cell receptor beta chains originate from one sample sequenced in a study of shared clonotypes between healthy human individuals. Naive CD8 populations comprised CD45RO-negative cells positively selected for CCR7, excluding terminally differentiated effector memory CD45RA+ cells. Data came from immunoSEQ multiplex PCR; TCRdb stores just in-frame clones and leaves some out. The sample contains around 1.9 million clones, about 93% of which appear only once. Sequencing was performed on naive CD8+ T cells from PBMCs. The receptors were gathered from a man aged 18 to 30 in good health. Some clones in this sample may be carry-over from other donors' samples.

The chain carries TRBV15 and TRBJ1-1, with 7 nucleotides matching TRBD1. The CDR3 is 16 residues long. V lost 0 bases to trimming and J lost 4 bases; unmatched junction nucleotides: 8. The germline V gene encodes CDR1 LNHNV and CDR2 YYDKDF (reference sequence). The CDR3 loop reads CATSRDGAGGTTEAFF. In DNA form, the CDR3 reads TGTGCCACCAGCAGAGATGGGGCAGGGGGGACCACTGAAGCTTTCTTT.

The chain uses TRBV28 and TRBJ1-5; the D gene is possibly TRBD1 (5 bases). V was pared by 3 bases and J by 4 bases, with 10 bases between. CDR1 is MDHEN, CDR2 SYDVKM, per germline. The CDR3 is made up of 14 amino acids. CDR3: CASSFRRGNQPQHF. The CDR3 DNA reads TGTGCCAGCAGTTTCCGGAGGGGAAATCAGCCCCAGCATTTT.

This chain uses TRBV6-1 with TRBJ2-3, with D uncertain. The CDR3 totals 11 residues. In germline, CDR1 is MNHNS, CDR2 SASEGT. Trimming left V 6 bases short and J 8 bases short, with 9 bases between. CDR3 nucleotides: TGTGCCAGCAGGACAAGTGGTACGCAGTATTTT. It translates to CASRTSGTQYF.

With respect to this clone: Other DNA sequences in this specimen translate into the identical CDR3. The V call is TRBV7-7, the J call TRBJ2-1; D may be TRBD1 (5 bases). The CDR3 has 14 residues. V lost 1 base and J 3 bases, leaving 7 bases between the germline ends. Looked up from germline, CDR1 is SSHAT and CDR2 is FNYEAQ (reference sequence). CDR3 in amino acids: CASSLGGGYNEQFF. CDR3 sequence (DNA): TGTGCCAGCAGCTTAGGGGGCGGCTACAATGAGCAGTTCTTC.

The V call is TRBV7-3, the J call TRBJ2-3; D perhaps matches TRBD1 (6 bases). Per the germline V gene, CDR1 is SGHTA and CDR2 is FQGTGA. V was trimmed by 4 bases and J by 5 bases, leaving 16 bases between them. CDR3 size: 15 residues. CDR3 sequence (DNA): TGTGCCAGCAGCTCACCCGGGACACGGATAGATACGCAGTATTTT. Translation gives CASSSPGTRIDTQYF.

This chain joins TRBV6-1 and TRBJ1-3, with D possibly TRBD1 on 6 matching bases. Trimming pared 6 bases from V and 2 bases from J, leaving 11 bases between. This CDR3 is built from 14 residues. Germline CDR1 reads MNHNS; CDR2 reads SASEGT. CDR3 sequence reads: CASRIGGAGNTIYF. CDR3 coding DNA: TGTGCCAGCAGGATAGGGGGAGCTGGAAACACCATATATTTT.

V is TRBV27 and J is TRBJ2-5; D gene uncertain. Deletions cut 6 bases from V and 0 bases from J, with 14 bases between. In germline, CDR1 is MNHEY, CDR2 SMNVEV (reference sequence). CDR3 size: 15 residues. The DNA of the CDR3 is TGTGCCAGCAGGTTAAGGGCTACGTACCAAGAGACCCAGTACTTC. Translation gives CASRLRATYQETQYF.

The chain uses TRBV6-6 and TRBJ2-7, with D tentatively TRBD2 (5 bases). This CDR3 is built from 13 residues. V lost 2 bases, J lost 2 bases, and 7 bases lay in between. Per the germline V gene, CDR1 is MNHNY and CDR2 is SVGAGI (reference sequence). Here the CDR3 DNA reads TGTGCCAGCAGTTACCCCGGGGCCTACGAGCAGTACTTC. Translation: CASSYPGAYEQYF.

V gene TRBV6-1 combines with J gene TRBJ2-7, with D unresolved. The CDR3 has 13 residues. Germline V gene data show CDR1 as MNHNS and CDR2 as SASEGT. Trimming left V 3 bases short and J 3 bases short, with 9 bases between. The CDR3 protein is CASSDGVGYEQYF. The CDR3 DNA sequence: TGTGCCAGCAGTGATGGGGTAGGCTACGAGCAGTACTTC.

V and J are TRBV29-1 and TRBJ1-1; D is perhaps TRBD1 (6 bases). Germline loops: CDR1 SQVTM, CDR2 ANQGSEA. CDR3 length equals 15 residues. With 5 bases removed from V and 5 bases from J, the gap between germline ends came to 21 bases. DNA of the CDR3: TGCAGCGTTTCACTTAGGGGGGGCGCCGGGACTGAAGCTTTCTTT. Protein product: CSVSLRGGAGTEAFF.